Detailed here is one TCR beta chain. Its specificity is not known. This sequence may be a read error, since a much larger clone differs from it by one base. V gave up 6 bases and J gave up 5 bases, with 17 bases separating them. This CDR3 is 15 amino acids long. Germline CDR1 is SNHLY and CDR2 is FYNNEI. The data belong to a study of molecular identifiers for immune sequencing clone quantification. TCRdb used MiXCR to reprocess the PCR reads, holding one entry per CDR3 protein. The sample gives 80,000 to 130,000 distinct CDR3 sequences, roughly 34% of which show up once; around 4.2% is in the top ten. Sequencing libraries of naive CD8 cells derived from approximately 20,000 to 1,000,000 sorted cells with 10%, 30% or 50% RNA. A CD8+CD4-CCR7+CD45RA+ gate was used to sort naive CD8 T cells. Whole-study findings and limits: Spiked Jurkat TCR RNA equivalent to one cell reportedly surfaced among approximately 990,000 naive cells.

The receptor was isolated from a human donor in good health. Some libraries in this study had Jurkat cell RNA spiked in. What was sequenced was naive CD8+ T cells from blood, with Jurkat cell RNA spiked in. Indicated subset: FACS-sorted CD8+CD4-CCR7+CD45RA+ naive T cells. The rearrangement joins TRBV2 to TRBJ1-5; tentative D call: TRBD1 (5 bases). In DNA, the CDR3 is TGTGCCAGCAGCGAGCGCGTGACAGACTATCAGCCCCAGCATTTT. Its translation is CASSERVTDYQPQHF.